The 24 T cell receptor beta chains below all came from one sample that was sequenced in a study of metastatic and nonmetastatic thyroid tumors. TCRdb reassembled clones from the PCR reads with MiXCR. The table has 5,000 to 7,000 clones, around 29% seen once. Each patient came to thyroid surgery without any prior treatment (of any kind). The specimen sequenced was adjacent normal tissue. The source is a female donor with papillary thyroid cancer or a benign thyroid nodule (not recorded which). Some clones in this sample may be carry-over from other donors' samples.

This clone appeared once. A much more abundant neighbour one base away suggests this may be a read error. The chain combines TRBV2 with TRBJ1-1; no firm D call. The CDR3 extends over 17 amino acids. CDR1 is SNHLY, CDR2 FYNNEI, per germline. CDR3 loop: CASSLTREIGVYTEASF. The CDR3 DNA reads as TGTGCCAGCAGTTTAACTCGGGAAATTGGGGTGTACACTGAAGCTTCCTTT.

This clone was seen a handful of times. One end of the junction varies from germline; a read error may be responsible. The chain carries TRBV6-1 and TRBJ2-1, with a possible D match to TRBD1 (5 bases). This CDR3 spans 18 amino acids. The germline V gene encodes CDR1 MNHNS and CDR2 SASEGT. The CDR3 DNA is TGTGCCAGCAGTGAGGGGTGGTCGGCGTGGGGCTCCTACAATGAGCAGCTCTTC. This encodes CASSEGWSAWGSYNEQLF.

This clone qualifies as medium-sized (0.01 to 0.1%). In DNA, the CDR3 is TGTGCCAGTAGACAGCGCCGGGACAATTTTTATAGCAATCAGCCCCAGCATTTT. Translating gives CASRQRRDNFYSNQPQHF. The V gene is TRBV19, the J gene TRBJ1-5, with a weak D call TRBD1 (6 bases). Trimming stripped 6 bases from V and 0 bases from J, with 21 bases between. There are 18 residues in the CDR3. CDR1 LNHDA and CDR2 SQIVND come from the germline V gene (reference sequence).

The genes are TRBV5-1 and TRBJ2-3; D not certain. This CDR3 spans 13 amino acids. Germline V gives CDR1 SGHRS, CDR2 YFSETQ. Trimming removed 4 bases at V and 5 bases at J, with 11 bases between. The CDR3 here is CASSMSVVDTQYF. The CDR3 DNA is TGCGCCAGCAGCATGAGTGTAGTAGATACGCAGTATTTT.

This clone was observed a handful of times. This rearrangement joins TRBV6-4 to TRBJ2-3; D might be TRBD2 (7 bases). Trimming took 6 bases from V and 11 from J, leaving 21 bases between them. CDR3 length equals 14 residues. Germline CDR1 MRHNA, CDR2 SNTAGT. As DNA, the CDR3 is TGTGCCAGCAGCCGCTTGGGGGGGGGCAATGAGCAGTATTTT. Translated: CASSRLGGGNEQYF.

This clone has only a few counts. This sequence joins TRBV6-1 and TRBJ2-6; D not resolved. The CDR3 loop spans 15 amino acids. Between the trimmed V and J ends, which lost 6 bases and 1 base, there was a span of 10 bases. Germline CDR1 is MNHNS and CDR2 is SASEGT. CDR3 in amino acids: CASRLGGSGANVLTF. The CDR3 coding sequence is TGTGCCAGCAGGCTTGGCGGTTCTGGGGCCAACGTCCTGACTTTC.

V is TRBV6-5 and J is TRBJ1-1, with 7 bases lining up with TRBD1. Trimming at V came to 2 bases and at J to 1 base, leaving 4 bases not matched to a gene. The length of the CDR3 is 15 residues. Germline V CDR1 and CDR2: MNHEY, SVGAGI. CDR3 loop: CASSYRQGSNTEAFF. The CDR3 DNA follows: TGTGCCAGCAGTTACAGACAGGGATCGAACACTGAAGCTTTCTTT.

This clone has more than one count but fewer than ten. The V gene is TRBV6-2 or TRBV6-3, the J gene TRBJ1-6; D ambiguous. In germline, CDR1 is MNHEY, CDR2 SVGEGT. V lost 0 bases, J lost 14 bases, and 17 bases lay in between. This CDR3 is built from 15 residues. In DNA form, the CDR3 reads TGTGCCAGCAGTTACTCTCGGCAGCCCGGAGGCACCCTCCACTTT. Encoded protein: CASSYSRQPGGTLHF.

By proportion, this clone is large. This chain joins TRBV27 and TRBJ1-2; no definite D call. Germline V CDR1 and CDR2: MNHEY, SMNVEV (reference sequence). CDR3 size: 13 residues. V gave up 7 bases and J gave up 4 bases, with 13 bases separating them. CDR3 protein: CASKLTESYGYTF. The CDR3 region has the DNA TGTGCCAGCAAGCTTACAGAATCCTATGGCTACACCTTC.

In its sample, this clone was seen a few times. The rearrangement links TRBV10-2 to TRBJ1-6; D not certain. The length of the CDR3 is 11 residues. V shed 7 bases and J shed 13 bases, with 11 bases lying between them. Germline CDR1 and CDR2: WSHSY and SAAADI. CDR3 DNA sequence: TGCGCCAGCACCCACACCGGGCCCCTCCACTTT. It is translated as CASTHTGPLHF.

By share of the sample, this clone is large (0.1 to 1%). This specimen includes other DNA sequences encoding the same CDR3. CDR3 sequence (DNA): TGTGCCAGCAGGTCGGGGACTCAATCCTACGAGCAGTACTTC. It codes for CASRSGTQSYEQYF. The V gene is TRBV2, the J gene TRBJ2-7; D is perhaps TRBD2 (6 bases). In germline, CDR1 is SNHLY, CDR2 FYNNEI. The CDR3 is 14 amino acids. The ends were cut back, 6 bases at V and 1 base at J, with 13 bases in the middle.

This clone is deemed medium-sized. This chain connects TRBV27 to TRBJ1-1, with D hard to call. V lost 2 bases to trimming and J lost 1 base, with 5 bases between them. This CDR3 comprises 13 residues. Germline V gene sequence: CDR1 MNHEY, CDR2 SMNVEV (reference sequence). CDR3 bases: TGTGCCAGCAGTTTACCGGGGAACACTGAAGCTTTCTTT. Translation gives CASSLPGNTEAFF.

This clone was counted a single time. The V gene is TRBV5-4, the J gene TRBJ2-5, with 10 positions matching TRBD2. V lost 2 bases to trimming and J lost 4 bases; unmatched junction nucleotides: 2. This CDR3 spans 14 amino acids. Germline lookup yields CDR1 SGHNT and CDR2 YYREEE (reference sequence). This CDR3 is CASSFSSGRETQYF. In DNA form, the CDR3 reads TGTGCCAGCAGCTTTTCTAGCGGGAGAGAGACCCAGTACTTC.

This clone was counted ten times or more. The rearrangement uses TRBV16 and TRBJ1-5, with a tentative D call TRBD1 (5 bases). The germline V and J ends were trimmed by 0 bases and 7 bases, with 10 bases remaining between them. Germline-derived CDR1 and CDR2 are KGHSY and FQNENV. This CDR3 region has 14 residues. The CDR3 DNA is TGTGCCAGCAGCCAATCATGGGGGAACCAGCCCCAGCATTTT. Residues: CASSQSWGNQPQHF.

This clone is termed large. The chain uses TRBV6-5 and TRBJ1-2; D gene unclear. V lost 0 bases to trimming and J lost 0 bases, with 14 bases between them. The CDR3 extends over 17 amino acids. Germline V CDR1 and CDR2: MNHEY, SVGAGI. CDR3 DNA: TGTGCCAGCAGTTACTCGAGGCACAGAAAAGCTAACTATGGCTACACCTTC. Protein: CASSYSRHRKANYGYTF.

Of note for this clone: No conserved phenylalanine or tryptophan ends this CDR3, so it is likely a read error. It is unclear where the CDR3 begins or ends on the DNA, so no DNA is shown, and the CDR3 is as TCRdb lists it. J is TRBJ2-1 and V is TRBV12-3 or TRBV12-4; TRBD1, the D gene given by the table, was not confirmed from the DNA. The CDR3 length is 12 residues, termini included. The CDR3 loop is CASSLAGTVGFV.

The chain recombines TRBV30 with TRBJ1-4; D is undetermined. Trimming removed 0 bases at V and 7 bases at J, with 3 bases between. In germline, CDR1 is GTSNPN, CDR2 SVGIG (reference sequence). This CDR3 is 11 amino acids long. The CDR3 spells CAWSVSEKLFF. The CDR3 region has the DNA TGTGCCTGGAGTGTAAGTGAAAAACTGTTTTTT.

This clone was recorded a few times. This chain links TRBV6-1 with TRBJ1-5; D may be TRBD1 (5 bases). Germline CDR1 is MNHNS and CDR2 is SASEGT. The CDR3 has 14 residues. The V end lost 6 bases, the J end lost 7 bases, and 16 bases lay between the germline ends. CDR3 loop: CASSPGGRGQPQHF. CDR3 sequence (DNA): TGTGCCAGCAGCCCTGGGGGACGGGGGCAGCCCCAGCATTTT.

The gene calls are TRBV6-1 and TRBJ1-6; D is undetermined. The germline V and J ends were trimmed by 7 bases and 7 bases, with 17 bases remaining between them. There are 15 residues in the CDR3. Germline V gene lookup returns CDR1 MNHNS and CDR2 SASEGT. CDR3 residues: CASKTSPGWNSPLHF. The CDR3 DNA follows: TGTGCCAGCAAAACAAGTCCCGGGTGGAATTCACCCCTCCACTTT.

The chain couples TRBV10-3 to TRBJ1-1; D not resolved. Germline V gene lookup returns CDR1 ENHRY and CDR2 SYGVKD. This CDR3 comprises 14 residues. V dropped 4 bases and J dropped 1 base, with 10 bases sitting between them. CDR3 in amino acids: CAISAGETNTEAFF. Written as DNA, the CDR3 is TGTGCCATCAGTGCCGGGGAGACGAACACTGAAGCTTTCTTT.

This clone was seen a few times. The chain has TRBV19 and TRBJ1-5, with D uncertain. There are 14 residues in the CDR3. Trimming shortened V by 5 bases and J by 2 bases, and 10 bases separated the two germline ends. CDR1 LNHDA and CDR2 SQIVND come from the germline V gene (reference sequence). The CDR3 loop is CASSLPDGNQPQHF. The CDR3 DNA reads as TGTGCCAGTAGTCTACCGGACGGCAATCAGCCCCAGCATTTT.

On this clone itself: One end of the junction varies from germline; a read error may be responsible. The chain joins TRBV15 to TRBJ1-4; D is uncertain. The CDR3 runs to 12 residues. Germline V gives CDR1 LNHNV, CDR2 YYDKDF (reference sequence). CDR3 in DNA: TGTTCCACCATCCCCGAAGGAGAAAAACTGTTTTTT. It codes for CSTIPEGEKLFF.

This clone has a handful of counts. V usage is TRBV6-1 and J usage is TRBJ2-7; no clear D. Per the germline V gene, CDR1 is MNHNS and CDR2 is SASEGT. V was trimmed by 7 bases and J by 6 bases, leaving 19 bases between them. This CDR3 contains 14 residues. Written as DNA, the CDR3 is TGTGCCAGCACCTCCATAGGACGGCAGCGCGAGCAGTACTTC. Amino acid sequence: CASTSIGRQREQYF.

CDR3 nucleotide sequence: TGCAGTGCTAGAGACCAGGGGAGAGGCACTGAAGCTTTCTTT. Residues: CSARDQGRGTEAFF. V gene TRBV20-1 combines with J gene TRBJ1-1; D is perhaps TRBD1 (6 bases). Per the germline V gene, CDR1 is DFQATT and CDR2 is SNEGSKA (reference sequence). The CDR3 is made up of 14 amino acids. Between the trimmed V and J ends, which lost 0 bases and 4 bases, there was a span of 12 bases.